This TCR beta chain was sequenced in a study of read filtering for tumor transcriptome and immune sequencing. For the study at large: DNase treatment preceded whole-transcriptome library preparation.

At the time of active disease, bone marrow was collected from every patient. Germline V gene sequence: CDR1 MNHNS, CDR2 SASEGT. V lost 5 bases and J 6 bases, leaving 17 bases between the germline ends. This CDR3 has 15 amino acids. This clonotype was seen repeatedly, ten times or more. Its antigen is undetermined. Points from the study as a whole: Correlation between methods rose after single-read clonotypes were removed. Single-read clonotypes: approximately 87% of IR-seq clonotypes (roughly 4% of reads), roughly 70% of RNA-seq clonotypes (roughly 49% of reads).

The library was built from roughly 400 ng RNA with molecular barcoded adaptors for alpha/delta and beta/gamma chains. Each CDR3 protein gets one entry after TCRdb re-called the reads with MiXCR. This repertoire shows 35,000 to 50,000 distinct CDR3 sequences, about 12% found once; its top ten account for roughly a third. The chain links TRBV6-1 to TRBJ1-5; perhaps TRBD1 as D (5 bases). This receptor was identified in a donor aged 40 or older with multiple myeloma. Sequencing was performed on a population of CD138-negative cells sorted from bone marrow. The CDR3 spells CASSPSRGAGQPQHF. CDR3 nucleotides: TGTGCCAGCAGTCCGTCCCGGGGCGCCGGTCAGCCCCAGCATTTT.